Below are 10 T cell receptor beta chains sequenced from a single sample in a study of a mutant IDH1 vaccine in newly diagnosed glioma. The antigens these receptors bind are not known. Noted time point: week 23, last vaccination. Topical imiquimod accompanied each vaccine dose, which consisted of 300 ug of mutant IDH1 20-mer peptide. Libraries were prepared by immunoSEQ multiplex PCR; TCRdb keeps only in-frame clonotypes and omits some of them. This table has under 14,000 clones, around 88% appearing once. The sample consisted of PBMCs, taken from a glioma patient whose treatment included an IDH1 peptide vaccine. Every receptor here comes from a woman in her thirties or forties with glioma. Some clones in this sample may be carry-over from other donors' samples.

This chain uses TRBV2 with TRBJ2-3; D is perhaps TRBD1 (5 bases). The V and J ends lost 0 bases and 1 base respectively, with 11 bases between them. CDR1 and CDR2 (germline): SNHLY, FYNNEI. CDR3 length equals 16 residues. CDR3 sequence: CASSEAGRPGTDTQYF. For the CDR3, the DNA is TGTGCCAGCAGTGAAGCGGGGCGCCCTGGCACAGATACGCAGTATTTT.

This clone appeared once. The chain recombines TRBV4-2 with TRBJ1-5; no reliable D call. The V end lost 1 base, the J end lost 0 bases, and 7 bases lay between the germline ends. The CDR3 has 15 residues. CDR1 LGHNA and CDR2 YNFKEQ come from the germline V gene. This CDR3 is CASSQAVDSNQPQHF. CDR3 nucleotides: TGTGCCAGCAGCCAAGCGGTCGATAGCAATCAGCCCCAGCATTTT.

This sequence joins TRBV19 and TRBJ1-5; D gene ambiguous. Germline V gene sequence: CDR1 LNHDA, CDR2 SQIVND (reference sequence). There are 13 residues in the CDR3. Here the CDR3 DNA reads TGTGCTGTCTCGGAGAGCGGCAATCAGCCCCAGCATTTT. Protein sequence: CAVSESGNQPQHF.

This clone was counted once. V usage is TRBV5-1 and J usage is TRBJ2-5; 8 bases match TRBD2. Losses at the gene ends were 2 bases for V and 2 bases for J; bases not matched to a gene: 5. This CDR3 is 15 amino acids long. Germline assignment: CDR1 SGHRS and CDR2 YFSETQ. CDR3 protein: CASSFSGAIQETQYF. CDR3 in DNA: TGCGCCAGCAGCTTTAGCGGGGCGATTCAAGAGACCCAGTACTTC.

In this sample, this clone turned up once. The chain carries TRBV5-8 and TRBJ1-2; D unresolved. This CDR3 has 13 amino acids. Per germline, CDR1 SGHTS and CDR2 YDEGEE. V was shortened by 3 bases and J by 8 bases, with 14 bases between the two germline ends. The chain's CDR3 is CASSSPGLFGYTF. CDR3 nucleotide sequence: TGTGCCAGCAGCTCACCAGGCCTCTTCGGCTACACCTTC.

The CDR3 nucleotides are TGTGCCATCAAGGGACAGGGGGCGCATGGCTACACCTTC. It codes for CAIKGQGAHGYTF. The chain has TRBV10-3 and TRBJ1-2; 12 positions match TRBD1. Germline lookup yields CDR1 ENHRY and CDR2 SYGVKD. V lost 7 bases, J lost 6 bases, and 3 bases stayed unmatched. The length of the CDR3 is 13 residues.

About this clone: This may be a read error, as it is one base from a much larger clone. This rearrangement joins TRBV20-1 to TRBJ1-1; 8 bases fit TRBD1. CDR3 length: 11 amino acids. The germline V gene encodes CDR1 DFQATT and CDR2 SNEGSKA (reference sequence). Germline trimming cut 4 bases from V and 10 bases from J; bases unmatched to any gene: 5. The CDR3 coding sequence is TGCAGTGCTAAAGTACAGGGGGGAGCTTTCTTT. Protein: CSAKVQGGAFF.

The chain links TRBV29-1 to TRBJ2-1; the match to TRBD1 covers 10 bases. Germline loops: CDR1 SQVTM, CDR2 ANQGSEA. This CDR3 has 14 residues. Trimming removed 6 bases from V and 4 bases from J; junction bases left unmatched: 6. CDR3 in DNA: TGCAGCGTGTCCGGGACAGGGGTGTACAATGAGCAGTTCTTC. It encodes CSVSGTGVYNEQFF.

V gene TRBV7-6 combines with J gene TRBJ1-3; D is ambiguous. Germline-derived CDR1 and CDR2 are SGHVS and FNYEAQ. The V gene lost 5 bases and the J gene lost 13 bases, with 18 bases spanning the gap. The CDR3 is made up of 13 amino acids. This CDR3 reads CASSPYAPGRIYF. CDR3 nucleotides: TGTGCCAGCAGCCCCTACGCCCCGGGTCGAATATATTTT.

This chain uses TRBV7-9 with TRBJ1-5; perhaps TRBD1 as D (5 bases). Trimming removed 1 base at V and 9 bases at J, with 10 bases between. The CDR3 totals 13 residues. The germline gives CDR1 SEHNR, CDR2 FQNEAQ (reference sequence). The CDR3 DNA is TGTGCCAGCAGCTTAGTGGACACCTCGCCCCAGCATTTT. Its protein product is CASSLVDTSPQHF.